This entry lists 17 T cell receptor beta chains sequenced from one sample in a study of regulatory T cells in long-lasting Graves disease. Arm-PCR of CDR3 regions with iRepertoire HTBI primers generated TCR beta libraries. TCRdb re-called the multiplex PCR reads with MiXCR, one entry per CDR3 protein. This repertoire shows about 430,000 distinct CDR3 sequences, about 15% found once; its top ten account for roughly 8%. Noted time point: newly diagnosed GD, antithyroid drugs for less than 3 months. The TCR library was made from RNA that had been extracted from PBMCs in TRIzol. The same sample was also studied in work on T cells in Graves' hyperthyroidism and ophthalmopathy.

Here the sequenced sample was peripheral blood mononuclear cells (PBMCs), taken at new diagnosis, from a patient treated with antithyroid drugs. These receptors were obtained from a middle-aged woman with Graves disease.

This clonotype was counted at least ten times. The genes are TRBV29-1 and TRBJ2-3; 8 bases fit TRBD1. V shed 1 base, J shed 0 bases, and the junction held 3 bases outside the gene matches. Germline loops: CDR1 SQVTM, CDR2 ANQGSEA. This CDR3 contains 15 residues. In DNA form, the CDR3 reads TGCAGCGTTGAAGGGACAGGGAGTAGCACAGATACGCAGTATTTT. Translation: CSVEGTGSSTDTQYF.

This clonotype was recorded at least ten times. The genes are TRBV27 and TRBJ2-3; TRBD2 is a possible D gene (6 bases). The CDR3 totals 16 residues. The germline V gene encodes CDR1 MNHEY and CDR2 SMNVEV (reference sequence). Trimming took 6 bases from V and 2 from J, leaving 18 bases between them. The CDR3 region has the DNA TGTGCCAGCAGACCGGGAGCGGGTACATACACAGATACGCAGTATTTT. This codes for CASRPGAGTYTDTQYF.

This chain links TRBV6-5 with TRBJ2-5; D may correspond to TRBD1 or TRBD2 (6 bases each). V shed 2 bases and J shed 2 bases, with 12 bases lying between them. Germline CDR1 reads MNHEY; CDR2 reads SVGAGI. This CDR3 has 15 residues. Here the CDR3 DNA reads TGTGCCAGCAGTTACGTGAAGGGGGGTCAAGAGACCCAGTACTTC. Its translation: CASSYVKGGQETQYF.

This clonotype was seen many times. This chain connects TRBV28 to TRBJ2-3; TRBD1 or TRBD2 may be the D gene (5 bases each). The CDR3 spans 13 residues. V gave up 6 bases and J gave up 4 bases, with 11 bases separating them. CDR1 and CDR2 (germline): MDHEN, SYDVKM. DNA for the CDR3: TGTGCCAGCAGCTTCCTGGGGGCAGATACGCAGTATTTT. This gives the protein CASSFLGADTQYF.

The V and J genes are TRBV7-3 and TRBJ2-1, with 16 positions matching TRBD2. The CDR3 has 15 residues. Germline CDR1 is SGHTA and CDR2 is FQGTGA. J gave up 10 bases and V 5 bases, and 5 bases lay outside the gene matches. The CDR3 loop reads CASSRGLAGGQEQFF. CDR3 coding DNA: TGTGCCAGCAGCAGGGGACTAGCGGGAGGGCAGGAGCAGTTCTTC.

Note on this clonotype: A much more abundant neighbour one base away suggests this may be a read error. Because the CDR3's place on the DNA is in doubt, the DNA is left out and the CDR3 is given as listed by TCRdb. The chain has TRBV20-1 and TRBJ2-3; whether TRBD1, the table's D call, matches the DNA was not checked. Per germline, CDR1 DFQATT and CDR2 SNEGSKA (reference sequence). The CDR3 contains 15 residues when both ends are counted. CDR3 protein: CSARDVGQGTDTHYF.

This clonotype was observed at least ten times. The chain joins TRBV10-3 to TRBJ2-3, with D possibly called TRBD1 or TRBD2 (5 bases each). Germline CDR1 reads ENHRY; CDR2 reads SYGVKD. V lost 4 bases, J lost 2 bases, and 13 bases lay in between. This CDR3 has 15 residues. CDR3 DNA sequence: TGTGCCATCAGTGTGAGGGGCCCCCACACAGATACGCAGTATTTT. Its protein is CAISVRGPHTDTQYF.

The sample holds many counts of this clonotype. The chain employs TRBV5-5 and TRBJ1-2; D not resolved. Germline CDR1 reads SGHKS; CDR2 reads YYEKEE (reference sequence). V lost 4 bases and J 5 bases, leaving 12 bases between the germline ends. There are 13 residues in the CDR3. This CDR3 is CASSADPYYGYTF. Here the CDR3 DNA reads TGTGCCAGCAGCGCGGACCCGTATTATGGCTACACCTTC.

This clonotype was picked up many times. The chain has TRBV20-1 and TRBJ2-1, with 9 positions matching TRBD1. The CDR3 extends over 15 amino acids. The J segment lost 3 bases and the V segment lost 0 bases, leaving 3 bases of the junction unmatched. CDR1 and CDR2 from the germline V gene are DFQATT and SNEGSKA (reference sequence). Here the CDR3 reads CSARDRDRVYNEQFF. The CDR3 DNA reads as TGCAGTGCTAGAGATCGGGACAGGGTCTACAATGAGCAGTTCTTC.

Many counts were recorded for this clonotype. The rearrangement links TRBV10-3 to TRBJ2-3; D may be TRBD2 (5 bases). The CDR3 length is 16 residues. The V and J ends lost 3 bases and 0 bases respectively, with 13 bases between them. Germline CDR1 ENHRY, CDR2 SYGVKD. The DNA for the CDR3 is TGTGCCATCAGTGACTTTGGCGGGTCTAGCACAGATACGCAGTATTTT. It encodes CAISDFGGSSTDTQYF.

This clonotype was found a few times. The V and J genes are TRBV5-5 and TRBJ2-2; D ambiguous. This CDR3 contains 16 residues. V lost 1 base to trimming and J lost 6 bases, with 16 bases between them. The germline CDR1 and CDR2 sequences are SGHKS and YYEKEE (reference sequence). The CDR3 DNA is TGTGCCAGCAGCTTGCAGGCCTCGATGGAGCCCGGGGAGCTGTTTTTT. Translating it yields CASSLQASMEPGELFF.

There are many counts of this clonotype. This chain joins TRBV7-9 and TRBJ1-1; D is possibly TRBD1 (5 bases). The CDR3 runs to 14 residues. V lost 0 bases and J 3 bases, leaving 8 bases between the germline ends. Germline lookup yields CDR1 SEHNR and CDR2 FQNEAQ (reference sequence). This chain's CDR3 is CASSLARADTEAFF. The CDR3 DNA is TGTGCCAGCAGCTTAGCCAGGGCGGACACTGAAGCTTTCTTT.

This clonotype was picked up many times. The chain has TRBV19 and TRBJ1-2; the D is unclear. Trimming left V 0 bases short and J 4 bases short, with 12 bases between. The germline gives CDR1 LNHDA, CDR2 SQIVND (reference sequence). The CDR3 spans 15 residues. The CDR3 region has the DNA TGTGCCAGTAGTATAGATCGTCTGGCGGGCTATGGCTACACCTTC. Encoded protein: CASSIDRLAGYGYTF.

This clonotype has only a few counts. The chain links TRBV11-2 to TRBJ2-7; D might be TRBD2 (5 bases). The CDR3 spans 13 residues. The V gene lost 3 bases and the J gene lost 6 bases, with 12 bases spanning the gap. Germline assignment: CDR1 SGHAT and CDR2 FQNNGV. The CDR3 reads CASSFEAASEQYF. The CDR3 nucleotides are TGTGCCAGCAGCTTCGAAGCGGCCTCCGAGCAGTACTTC.

This clonotype was recorded at least ten times. V and J are TRBV27 and TRBJ1-1, with a tentative D call TRBD1 (5 bases). V lost 5 bases and J lost 4, with 11 bases in between. CDR3 size: 13 residues. Germline assignment: CDR1 MNHEY and CDR2 SMNVEV (reference sequence). CDR3 sequence reads: CASSPRQSTEAFF. The CDR3 DNA sequence: TGTGCCAGCAGTCCGAGACAGAGCACTGAAGCTTTCTTT.

This clonotype appeared many times. The V and J genes are TRBV28 and TRBJ2-7; 11 bases are a match to TRBD2. The junction had 6 bases not matched to a gene; V was cut back by 5 bases and J by 3 bases. This CDR3 spans 15 amino acids. Germline values: CDR1 MDHEN, CDR2 SYDVKM. The CDR3 sequence: CASSPLAGGFYEQYF. As DNA, the CDR3 is TGTGCCAGCAGTCCTTTAGCGGGAGGGTTCTACGAGCAGTACTTC. Supplemented by reference TRBV28 and TRBJ2-7, the full variable domain reads DVKVTQSSRYLVKRTGEKVFLECVQDMDHENMFWYRQDPGLGLRLIYFSYDVKMKEKGDIPEGYSVSREKKERFSLILESASTNQTSMYLCASSPLAGGFYEQYFGPGTRLTVT.

This clonotype turned up a few times. The chain couples TRBV11-3 to TRBJ2-5, with 8 bases that match TRBD2. CDR1 and CDR2 from the germline V gene are SGHNT and YENEEA. J gave up 2 bases and V 7 bases, and 9 bases lay outside the gene matches. The CDR3 contains 15 residues. The chain's CDR3 is CASKKREWGQETQYF. The CDR3 DNA follows: TGTGCCAGCAAAAAGCGGGAGTGGGGACAAGAGACCCAGTACTTC.